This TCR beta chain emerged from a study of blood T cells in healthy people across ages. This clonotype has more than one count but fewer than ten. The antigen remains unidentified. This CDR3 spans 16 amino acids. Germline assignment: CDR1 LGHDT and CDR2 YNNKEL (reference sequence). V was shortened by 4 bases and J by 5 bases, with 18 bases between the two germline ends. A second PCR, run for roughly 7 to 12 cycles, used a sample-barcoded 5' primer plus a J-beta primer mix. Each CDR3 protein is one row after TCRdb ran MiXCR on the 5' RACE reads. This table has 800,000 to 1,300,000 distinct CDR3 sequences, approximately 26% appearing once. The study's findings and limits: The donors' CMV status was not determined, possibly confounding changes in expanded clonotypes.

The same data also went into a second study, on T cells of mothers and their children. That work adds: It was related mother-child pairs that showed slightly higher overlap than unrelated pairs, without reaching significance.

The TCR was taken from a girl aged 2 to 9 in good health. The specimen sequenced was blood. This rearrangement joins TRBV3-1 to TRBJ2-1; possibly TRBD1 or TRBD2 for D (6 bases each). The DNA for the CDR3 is TGTGCCAGCAGCCCCCACGGGGGCGGGGAACACAATGAGCAGTTCTTC. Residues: CASSPHGGGEHNEQFF.